The 16 T cell receptor beta chains below come from one sample, sequenced in a study of control samples from healthy donors and cancer patients. The table came from immunoSEQ multiplex PCR; TCRdb's copy has only in-frame clones and leaves some out. The record lists about 190,000 clones, of which the ten most abundant hold roughly 2%. Sequencing was done on a sample of blood. These TCRs come from a woman in her 30s in good health.

The chain couples TRBV4-1 to TRBJ1-2; TRBD1 agrees at 7 bases. Germline CDR1 is MGHRA and CDR2 is YSYEKL. The V segment lost 7 bases and the J segment 2 bases; nucleotides outside the gene matches: 19. This CDR3 is 18 amino acids long. In DNA, the CDR3 is TGCGCCAGCACCCTCCTATTGGGGAGACAGGGACTAAACTATGGCTACACCTTC. This gives the protein CASTLLLGRQGLNYGYTF.

The J gene is TRBJ2-1, the V gene TRBV9; D is undetermined. V was cut by 7 bases and J by 4 bases, with 15 bases left in between. The CDR3 covers 14 residues. The germline V gene encodes CDR1 SGDLS and CDR2 YYNGEE. The CDR3 sequence: CASAPPAVYNEQFF. CDR3 coding DNA: TGTGCCAGCGCCCCACCGGCCGTTTACAATGAGCAGTTCTTC.

V gene TRBV28 combines with J gene TRBJ1-1; TRBD1 matches 8 bases. CDR1 MDHEN and CDR2 SYDVKM come from the germline V gene. The CDR3 runs to 14 residues. J was trimmed by 9 bases and V by 3 bases; bases with no gene match: 9. DNA for the CDR3: TGTGCCAGCAGTTTGCGATTGGACAGGGTTAAAGCTTTCTTT. Translation gives CASSLRLDRVKAFF.

The chain recombines TRBV6-5 with TRBJ2-3; 12 nucleotides align to TRBD2. V dropped 8 bases and J dropped 3; count of bases not matched to a gene: 3. The CDR3 extends over 14 amino acids. From germline, CDR1 is MNHEY and CDR2 SVGAGI. The CDR3 is CASSTSGGTDTQYF. DNA for the CDR3: TGTGCCAGCTCTACTAGCGGGGGGACAGATACGCAGTATTTT.

The chain couples TRBV4-2 to TRBJ1-4; 7 bases are a match to TRBD1. V dropped 4 bases and J dropped 0; count of bases not matched to a gene: 5. Germline values: CDR1 LGHNA, CDR2 YNFKEQ. This CDR3 contains 16 residues. Here the CDR3 reads CASSPTGAATNEKLFF. The CDR3 DNA is TGTGCCAGCAGCCCCACAGGGGCAGCAACTAATGAAAAACTGTTTTTT.

The chain uses TRBV19 and TRBJ2-5; TRBD1 agrees at 8 bases. V was pared by 4 bases and J by 4 bases, with 8 bases of the junction left unmatched. The CDR3 loop spans 15 amino acids. Per the germline V gene, CDR1 is LNHDA and CDR2 is SQIVND (reference sequence). The CDR3 is CASSRTGFVRETQYF. Written as DNA, the CDR3 is TGTGCCAGTAGTAGGACAGGGTTCGTACGAGAGACCCAGTACTTC.

The chain uses TRBV18 and TRBJ1-2; tentative D call: TRBD1 (6 bases). The CDR3 has 14 amino acids. The germline V gene encodes CDR1 KGHSH and CDR2 LQKENI. Trimming left V 5 bases short and J 1 base short, with 11 bases between. The CDR3 DNA reads as TGTGCCAGCTCAGACCAGGGGAATAACTATGGCTACACCTTC. Its protein product is CASSDQGNNYGYTF.

The chain links TRBV27 to TRBJ2-2, with no clear D. Trimming took off 3 bases at V and 1 base at J, with 6 bases between the two ends. This CDR3 comprises 14 residues. The germline V gene encodes CDR1 MNHEY and CDR2 SMNVEV (reference sequence). CDR3 loop: CASSFSGNTGELFF. For the CDR3, the DNA is TGTGCCAGCAGTTTCTCAGGGAACACCGGGGAGCTGTTTTTT.

V gene TRBV29-1 combines with J gene TRBJ1-2, with no clear D. This CDR3 is 11 amino acids long. Trimming cost V 7 bases and J 2 bases, with 8 bases left between them. Germline-derived CDR1 and CDR2 are SQVTM and ANQGSEA. The CDR3 loop reads CSARENYGYTF. Here the CDR3 DNA reads TGCAGCGCTAGGGAAAACTATGGCTACACCTTC.

This rearrangement joins TRBV5-1 to TRBJ1-1; D is undetermined. V lost 2 bases and J 7 bases, leaving 15 bases between the germline ends. This CDR3 contains 14 residues. Germline CDR1 reads SGHRS; CDR2 reads YFSETQ. CDR3 DNA sequence: TGCGCCAGCAGCTTCACCTTAGGCGCTTTTGAAGCTTTCTTT. This codes for CASSFTLGAFEAFF. Supplemented by reference TRBV5-1 and TRBJ1-1, the full variable domain reads KAGVTQTPRYLIKTRGQQVTLSCSPISGHRSVSWYQQTPGQGLQFLFEYFSETQRNKGNFPGRFSGRQFSNSRSEMNVSTLELGDSALYLCASSFTLGAFEAFFGQGTRLTVV.

The V gene is TRBV30, the J gene TRBJ1-3; 9 bases match TRBD1. The ends lost 1 base at V and 4 bases at J; junction bases unmatched: 5. The CDR3 has 15 residues. CDR1 is GTSNPN, CDR2 SVGIG, per germline (reference sequence). The CDR3 spells CAWSGTGQGGNTIYF. The CDR3 DNA reads TGTGCCTGGAGTGGGACGGGACAGGGCGGAAACACCATATATTTT.

The chain employs TRBV28 and TRBJ1-2; 8 bases map to TRBD1. The CDR3 extends over 15 amino acids. The J segment lost 2 bases and the V segment lost 5 bases, leaving 7 bases of the junction unmatched. The germline V gene encodes CDR1 MDHEN and CDR2 SYDVKM. The CDR3 coding sequence is TGTGCCAGCAGTCTCGTGACAGGGGTGAACTATGGCTACACCTTC. It is translated as CASSLVTGVNYGYTF.

V usage is TRBV12-3 or TRBV12-4 and J usage is TRBJ1-2; D remains unclear. The CDR3 runs 13 residues. V lost 6 bases and J lost 8, with 16 bases in between. CDR3 DNA sequence: TGTGCCAGCAGGGCATACACCGGGAGGGGCTACACCTTC. Translating gives CASRAYTGRGYTF.

This sequence joins TRBV19 and TRBJ1-1; the D is unclear. The CDR3 contains 13 residues. CDR1 LNHDA and CDR2 SQIVND come from the germline V gene (reference sequence). V lost 5 bases, J lost 7 bases, and 14 bases lay in between. CDR3 sequence: CASSWRAEGEAFF. The CDR3 DNA reads TGTGCCAGTAGTTGGCGGGCAGAAGGTGAAGCTTTCTTT.

The chain carries TRBV18 and TRBJ1-2; D ambiguous. This CDR3 is built from 15 residues. Germline CDR1 is KGHSH and CDR2 is LQKENI. Trimming stripped 6 bases from V and 6 bases from J, with 20 bases between. The CDR3: CASSPVSFGIDGYTF. In DNA, the CDR3 is TGTGCCAGCTCCCCCGTGAGTTTCGGAATCGATGGCTACACCTTC.

The chain joins TRBV9 to TRBJ1-2; no reliable D call. Germline V gene data show CDR1 as SGDLS and CDR2 as YYNGEE. CDR3 length: 13 amino acids. V was cut by 0 bases and J by 2 bases, with 5 bases left in between. This chain's CDR3 is CASSVVGNYGYTF. For the CDR3, the DNA is TGTGCCAGCAGCGTAGTGGGGAACTATGGCTACACCTTC.